The 21 T cell receptor beta chains presented below share a single source sample, sequenced in a study of STAT3 mutations in large granular lymphocyte leukemia. Study-level results: At least one immunodominant TCR beta clonotype appeared in every T-cell large granular lymphocyte leukemia patient.

Profiled with immunoSEQ multiplex PCR; TCRdb holds only in-frame clones, not every one. The table lists about 16,000 clones, about 83% of them singletons. Their recognized antigens are unknown. The sample was peripheral blood mononuclear cells. The receptors were gathered from a man aged 50 to 60 with T-cell large granular lymphocyte leukemia. Some clones in this sample may be carry-over from other donors' samples.

The chain carries TRBV5-4 and TRBJ2-7, with 12 bases identical to TRBD1. This CDR3 has 15 amino acids. Trimming took 4 bases from V and 3 from J; bases not matched to a gene: 5. Looked up from germline, CDR1 is SGHNT and CDR2 is YYREEE (reference sequence). The CDR3 coding sequence is TGTGCCAGCAGCGTGGGACAGGGGGCGGGCTACGAGCAGTACTTC. The encoded protein is CASSVGQGAGYEQYF.

The chain uses TRBV29-1 and TRBJ2-5; the D is unclear. The CDR3 runs to 12 residues. Germline values: CDR1 SQVTM, CDR2 ANQGSEA. Trimming cost V 4 bases and J 3 bases, with 9 bases left between them. This CDR3 reads CSVATQKETQYF. The CDR3 region has the DNA TGCAGCGTTGCAACGCAGAAAGAGACCCAGTACTTC.

V usage is TRBV5-1 and J usage is TRBJ2-5; D may be TRBD1 or TRBD2 (5 bases each). The CDR3 is 14 residues long. Trimming removed 0 bases at V and 5 bases at J, with 11 bases between. Germline-derived CDR1 and CDR2 are SGHRS and YFSETQ. The CDR3 sequence: CASSLASREETQYF. The CDR3 coding sequence is TGCGCCAGCAGCTTGGCCTCCAGGGAGGAGACCCAGTACTTC.

The chain links TRBV5-6 to TRBJ2-1; 7 positions match TRBD1. Losses at the gene ends were 4 bases for V and 5 bases for J; bases not matched to a gene: 6. This CDR3 is 14 amino acids long. The germline V gene has CDR1 SGHDT and CDR2 YYEEEE. CDR3 sequence: CASSGDRENNEQFF. The CDR3 coding sequence is TGTGCCAGCAGCGGCGACAGGGAAAACAATGAGCAGTTCTTC.

The chain's CDR3 is CSASRDTEAFF. The CDR3 region has the DNA TGCAGTGCTAGCAGGGACACTGAAGCTTTCTTT. V gene TRBV20-1 combines with J gene TRBJ1-1, with D maybe TRBD1 (5 bases). Germline values: CDR1 DFQATT, CDR2 SNEGSKA (reference sequence). This CDR3 region has 11 residues. Trimming took off 3 bases at V and 3 bases at J, with 5 bases between the two ends.

The CDR3 reads CSARLYEQYF. The CDR3 DNA sequence: TGCAGTGCTCGACTCTACGAGCAGTACTTC. This chain connects TRBV20-1 to TRBJ2-7; D not certain. Trimming removed 5 bases from V and 3 bases from J, with 5 bases in between. Germline assignment: CDR1 DFQATT and CDR2 SNEGSKA (reference sequence). This CDR3 comprises 10 residues.

This chain connects TRBV4-3 to TRBJ1-1, with D tentatively TRBD1 (6 bases). From germline, CDR1 is LGHNA and CDR2 YSLEER. Trimming removed 9 bases from V and 2 bases from J, with 22 bases in between. This CDR3 region has 16 residues. The CDR3 sequence: CARGRLPGHLNTEAFF. CDR3 coding DNA: TGCGCCAGGGGCCGCCTACCGGGACATCTTAACACTGAAGCTTTCTTT.

V usage is TRBV9 and J usage is TRBJ2-1; 14 nucleotides line up with TRBD2. J was trimmed by 8 bases and V by 6 bases; bases with no gene match: 10. CDR1 SGDLS and CDR2 YYNGEE come from the germline V gene. The CDR3 spans 16 residues. CDR3 coding DNA: TGTGCCAGCACCAAACTCGGACTAGCGGGAGGCGATGAGCAGTTCTTC. Translating gives CASTKLGLAGGDEQFF.

The rearrangement links TRBV5-1 to TRBJ2-1; no clear D. Trimming took off 4 bases at V and 0 bases at J, with 17 bases between the two ends. Germline V gene sequence: CDR1 SGHRS, CDR2 YFSETQ. CDR3 size: 17 residues. CDR3 loop: CASSPQAGGSSYNEQFF. The CDR3 coding sequence is TGCGCCAGCAGCCCCCAAGCCGGCGGAAGCTCCTACAATGAGCAGTTCTTC.

The V call is TRBV2, the J call TRBJ2-5, with TRBD2 matching 8 bases. Germline CDR1 SNHLY, CDR2 FYNNEI. V was clipped by 4 bases and J by 4 bases; unmatched bases: 14. The CDR3 runs 17 residues. The CDR3 nucleotides are TGTGCCAGCAGTGGTGAGGGCGGGGGGACTTCGGGAGAGACCCAGTACTTC. Translated, it gives CASSGEGGGTSGETQYF.

This chain joins TRBV5-1 and TRBJ2-7, with 9 bases that match TRBD1. Per the germline V gene, CDR1 is SGHRS and CDR2 is YFSETQ. The CDR3 spans 17 residues. V shed 0 bases and J 7 bases; nucleotides not matched to a gene: 14. CDR3 DNA: TGCGCCAGCAGCTTGGCCCCGGACAGGGGTTACCTAGTGGAGCAGTACTTC. This sequence encodes CASSLAPDRGYLVEQYF.

This chain joins TRBV10-1 and TRBJ2-7; TRBD1 aligns across 7 bases. J gave up 3 bases and V 6 bases, and 11 bases lay outside the gene matches. Germline CDR1 and CDR2: WNHNN and SYGVQD (reference sequence). The CDR3 has 15 residues. The CDR3 spells CASSSGQAQSYEQYF. The CDR3, as DNA: TGCGCCAGCAGCAGTGGACAGGCCCAAAGCTACGAGCAGTACTTC.

V is TRBV30 and J is TRBJ2-7; 9 bases line up with TRBD1. The V gene end was trimmed by 4 bases and the J gene end by 4 bases; junction bases not matched to a gene: 5. CDR3 length equals 13 residues. The V gene's germline CDR1 is GTSNPN and CDR2 SVGIG (reference sequence). The CDR3 is CAWNGQGWYEQYF. Written as DNA, the CDR3 is TGTGCCTGGAATGGACAGGGGTGGTACGAGCAGTACTTC.

This chain uses TRBV29-1 with TRBJ2-3; TRBD1 might be the D (6 bases). From germline, CDR1 is SQVTM and CDR2 ANQGSEA. Trimming pared 4 bases from V and 6 bases from J, leaving 14 bases between. The CDR3 spans 13 residues. The CDR3 bases are TGCAGCGTTGGTCCAGGGGCGAGGGATACGCAGTATTTT. Its translation is CSVGPGARDTQYF.

The chain combines TRBV19 with TRBJ1-1, with 8 nucleotides matching TRBD1. Germline assignment: CDR1 LNHDA and CDR2 SQIVND (reference sequence). The CDR3 sequence is 14 residues long. V lost 3 bases, J lost 8 bases, and 8 bases stayed unmatched. The CDR3 DNA sequence: TGTGCCAGTAGTATCGTCCAGGGGGCCTCAGAAGCTTTCTTT. As protein: CASSIVQGASEAFF.

This chain uses TRBV25-1 with TRBJ2-5; D is unclear. Germline loops: CDR1 MGHDK, CDR2 SYGVNS. V gave up 1 base and J gave up 1 base, with 10 bases separating them. The CDR3 consists of 15 residues. CDR3 region: CASSEWLARQETQYF. Here the CDR3 DNA reads TGTGCCAGCAGTGAATGGTTAGCCCGCCAAGAGACCCAGTACTTC.

This chain joins TRBV10-3 and TRBJ1-5; tentatively, D is TRBD1 (5 bases). Germline V gene lookup returns CDR1 ENHRY and CDR2 SYGVKD. V was trimmed by 0 bases and J by 3 bases, leaving 12 bases between them. The CDR3 spans 16 residues. CDR3 sequence (DNA): TGTGCCATCAGTGAGTCGGCAGGGTCAAACAATCAGCCCCAGCATTTT. Its translation is CAISESAGSNNQPQHF.

The chain links TRBV5-6 to TRBJ2-5, with TRBD2 identical over 7 bases. V gave up 3 bases and J gave up 0 bases; unmatched junction bases: 2. CDR3 length equals 14 residues. Germline assignment: CDR1 SGHDT and CDR2 YYEEEE. The CDR3 loop reads CASSSLADQETQYF. DNA for the CDR3: TGTGCCAGCAGCTCCCTAGCGGACCAAGAGACCCAGTACTTC.

The chain couples TRBV18 to TRBJ1-2, with 9 bases identical to TRBD1. This CDR3 region has 15 residues. After removal of 3 bases from V and 10 bases from J, the junction contained 12 bases not matched to a gene. Germline CDR1 KGHSH, CDR2 LQKENI. CDR3: CASSPDRGRVSVYTF. The CDR3 coding sequence is TGTGCCAGCTCACCGGACAGGGGAAGAGTATCAGTCTACACCTTC.

V usage is TRBV29-1 and J usage is TRBJ2-7; TRBD2 agrees at 14 bases. This CDR3 comprises 16 residues. The V gene end was trimmed by 5 bases and the J gene end by 5 bases; junction bases not matched to a gene: 11. Looked up from germline, CDR1 is SQVTM and CDR2 is ANQGSEA. DNA of the CDR3: TGCAGCGTTCCAGGGGGACTAGCGGGAGACCTTAACGAGCAGTACTTC. Amino acids: CSVPGGLAGDLNEQYF.

The rearrangement links TRBV19 to TRBJ2-1; TRBD2 might be the D (5 bases). Trimming shortened V by 3 bases and J by 12 bases, and 18 bases separated the two germline ends. Germline V gene sequence: CDR1 LNHDA, CDR2 SQIVND (reference sequence). This CDR3 is built from 14 residues. The CDR3 DNA reads TGTGCCAGTAGTATTACTGCCGGCGGGCTTGGGCAGTTCTTC. Amino acids: CASSITAGGLGQFF.